This is a list of T cell receptor beta chains from one sample in a study of T cells in Graves' hyperthyroidism and ophthalmopathy. TCRdb reprocessed the multiplex PCR reads via MiXCR and lists one record per CDR3 protein. This table holds some 560,000 distinct CDR3 sequences, 14% found once. Specimen: blood. The receptors shown here come from a woman in her 40s with Graves' hyperthyroidism. The CDR3 runs from the conserved cysteine through the conserved F or W. A D gene is named only where the DNA matches it firmly. Size tells how often a clone was seen (once, few, many) or the class of an expanded clone, and some rows leave it out.

j_call d_call v_call clone_size cdr3_aa cdr3_nt
TRBJ2-7 - TRBV5-1 many CASSLVPGDSYEQYF TGCGCCAGCAGCTTGGTTCCAGGGGACTCCTACGAGCAGTACTTC
TRBJ1-5 - TRBV2 - CASQRWQNQPQHF TGTGCCAGTCAACGATGGCAGAATCAGCCCCAGCATTTT
TRBJ2-3 - TRBV13 many CASSFSRISDSDTQYF TGTGCCAGCAGCTTTAGTCGGATTAGCGATAGCGATACGCAGTATTTT
TRBJ1-4 TRBD1 TRBV6-1 many CASSSGGVRNEKLFF TGTGCCAGCAGTTCAGGGGGCGTCAGGAACGAAAAACTGTTTTTT
TRBJ2-1 TRBD2 TRBV9 few CASSGGEGLIGEQFF TGTGCCAGCAGCGGGGGGGAGGGCCTTATAGGTGAGCAGTTCTTC
TRBJ2-2 - TRBV14 - CANSQDSVPVVPNTGELFF TGTGCCAACAGCCAAGACTCCGTACCCGTGGTTCCGAACACCGGGGAGCTGTTTTTT
TRBJ2-7 TRBD2 TRBV5-1 many CASSSSGTTYEQYF TGCGCCAGCAGCTCTTCCGGGACTACCTACGAGCAGTACTTC
TRBJ1-3 - TRBV18 few CASSPVGNSGNTIYF TGTGCCAGCTCACCAGTTGGTAACTCTGGAAACACCATATATTTT
TRBJ2-2 TRBD2 TRBV20-1 - CSAQSGSNTGELFF TGCAGTGCCCAAAGCGGGAGTAACACCGGGGAGCTGTTTTTT
TRBJ2-1 - TRBV20-1 many CSARGWEKNEQFF TGCAGTGCTAGGGGGTGGGAGAAGAATGAGCAGTTCTTC
TRBJ1-5 TRBD1 TRBV12-3/TRBV12-4 few CASSLGDRGNQPQHF TGTGCCAGCAGTTTAGGGGACAGGGGCAATCAGCCCCAGCATTTT
TRBJ1-2 - TRBV28 many CASSLPDLYGYTF TGTGCCAGCAGTTTACCGGACCTCTATGGCTACACCTTC
TRBJ2-3 - TRBV6-2/TRBV6-3 - CASSYFGGIDTQYF TGTGCCAGCAGTTACTTTGGGGGGATAGATACGCAGTATTTT
TRBJ1-3 - TRBV19 - CASSYHGGSGNTIYF TGTGCCAGTAGCTACCATGGGGGCTCTGGAAACACCATATATTTT
TRBJ2-1 - TRBV9 - CASSVVPVGSYNEQFF TGTGCCAGCAGCGTAGTACCTGTCGGATCCTACAATGAGCAGTTCTTC
TRBJ2-4 - TRBV27 many CASSFEASPGKNIQYF TGTGCCAGCAGTTTTGAGGCCTCTCCTGGCAAAAACATTCAGTACTTC
TRBJ1-2 TRBD1 TRBV12-3/TRBV12-4 many CASSLAIGGGGYTF TGTGCCAGCAGTTTAGCGATAGGGGGCGGAGGCTACACCTTC
TRBJ1-1 TRBD1 TRBV27 few CASTSTGGSTEAFF TGTGCCAGCACCTCGACAGGGGGTAGTACTGAAGCTTTCTTT
TRBJ2-2 - TRBV28 many CASVDGGTHTGELFF TGTGCCAGCGTAGACGGCGGGACACACACCGGGGAGCTGTTTTTT
TRBJ2-7 TRBD1 TRBV12-3/TRBV12-4 - CASSRQGATDEQYF TGTGCCAGCAGTAGACAGGGGGCGACCGACGAGCAGTACTTC
TRBJ1-4 TRBD1 TRBV5-1 many CASRPGTGGFDEKLFF TGCGCCAGCAGACCCGGGACAGGGGGCTTTGATGAAAAACTGTTTTTT
TRBJ1-2 - TRBV18 - CASSLLGANYGYTF TGTGCCAGCTCACTTCTGGGGGCTAACTATGGCTACACCTTC
TRBJ2-1 - TRBV6-1 many CASSYYGGTYNEQFF TGTGCCAGCAGTTATTACGGGGGCACCTACAATGAGCAGTTCTTC
TRBJ2-1 TRBD2 TRBV30 many CAWRLAGGLNNEQFF TGTGCCTGGAGGCTAGCGGGAGGGCTCAACAATGAGCAGTTCTTC
TRBJ1-5 TRBD1 TRBV15 - CATSRADRGKEPQHF TGTGCCACCAGCAGGGCGGACAGGGGGAAAGAGCCCCAGCATTTT